The text below deals with one T cell receptor beta chain. The CDR3 consists of 13 residues. Germline loops: CDR1 SGHTA, CDR2 FQGTGA. The V gene end was trimmed by 4 bases and the J gene end by 6 bases; junction bases not matched to a gene: 4. This sample is drawn from a study of cytomegalovirus exposure and HLA in healthy donors. Primers for the PCR totalled 60 Vbeta and 13 Jbeta. TCRdb's table, derived via immunoSEQ multiplex PCR, lists solely in-frame clones and lacks some. Of 200,000 to 250,000 clones listed, about 82% are singletons. This chain uses TRBV7-3 with TRBJ1-1; 8 nucleotides match TRBD1. The TCR comes from a man younger than 40 in good health and CMV-seronegative. The material sequenced was PBMCs. The CDR3 coding sequence is TGTGCCAGCAGCTCTAACAGGGGGGCTGAAGCTTTCTTT. Translated: CASSSNRGAEAFF.